Below are 21 T cell receptor beta chains sequenced from a single sample in a study of CD8 T cells in ankylosing spondylitis (dated by TCRdb to the late 2010s). What the study reported, not specific to this receptor: A TCR beta motif made up of several highly homologous amino acid variants appeared to be characteristic of blood from ankylosing spondylitis patients.

The library was built by means of 5' RACE. Sequencing took place on an Illumina HiSeq 2500. Using fastp trimming at Q25 and MiXCR clonotype assembly, TCRdb reanalyzed the public sequencing data and kept in-frame beta chains. Merged by CDR3 protein, the rows form single entries marked with the most common genes and DNA. The sample records about 540,000 distinct CDR3 sequences, approximately 11% of which are singletons. The ten largest clones capture 6.8% of the sample. For these TCRs, the target antigens are not known. Input material: blood, either unsorted or a sorted T cell fraction (not recorded which). The receptors were sampled from a male donor with ankylosing spondylitis.

This clonotype occurred a few times. J is TRBJ2-1 and V is TRBV5-1; D is perhaps TRBD2 (6 bases). Per the germline V gene, CDR1 is SGHRS and CDR2 is YFSETQ. CDR3 length equals 12 residues. Trimming pared 5 bases from V and 5 bases from J, leaving 8 bases between. The CDR3 region has the DNA TGCGCCAGCAGGGAGCGGGACAATGAGCAGTTCTTC. Translated: CASRERDNEQFF.

This clonotype came up a few times. The rearrangement uses TRBV6-1 and TRBJ1-2; D is ambiguous. CDR3 length equals 14 residues. Germline assignment: CDR1 MNHNS and CDR2 SASEGT. The germline V and J ends were trimmed by 4 bases and 1 base, with 10 bases remaining between them. The CDR3 region is CASSVGPDNYGYTF. The CDR3 nucleotides are TGTGCCAGCAGTGTAGGACCCGATAACTATGGCTACACCTTC.

Here the CDR3 DNA reads TGTGCCAGCAGCTTAGCCGTTGACAGGGAAGAGACCCAGTACTTC. Its translation is CASSLAVDREETQYF. V is TRBV7-6 and J is TRBJ2-5, with TRBD1 matching 7 bases. Germline V gives CDR1 SGHVS, CDR2 FNYEAQ. The CDR3 extends over 15 amino acids. The ends lost 0 bases at V and 3 bases at J; junction bases unmatched: 4.

The chain is built from TRBV20-1 and TRBJ2-1; 7 positions match TRBD1. CDR3 size: 14 residues. With V trimmed by 6 bases and J by 9 bases, 14 bases remained unmatched. In germline, CDR1 is DFQATT, CDR2 SNEGSKA (reference sequence). CDR3 nucleotide sequence: TGCAGTGCCCAGAGGGGGCCCTTGAGGGGTGAGCAGTTCTTC. Translation gives CSAQRGPLRGEQFF.

This clonotype was observed a few times. The chain is built from TRBV4-2 and TRBJ1-5; D is perhaps TRBD1 (6 bases). Germline assignment: CDR1 LGHNA and CDR2 YNFKEQ. The length of the CDR3 is 16 residues. V dropped 4 bases and J dropped 3 bases, with 16 bases sitting between them. CDR3 sequence (DNA): TGTGCCAGCAGCCCCCGAGGGGGGGCCACCAATCAGCCCCAGCATTTT. It translates to CASSPRGGATNQPQHF.

This chain links TRBV12-3 or TRBV12-4 with TRBJ1-5; 11 positions agree with TRBD1. The CDR3 is made up of 15 amino acids. The junction had 2 bases not matched to a gene; V was cut back by 1 base and J by 6 bases. The CDR3 reads CASSLGTGGFQPQHF. CDR3 DNA: TGTGCCAGCAGTTTAGGGACAGGGGGCTTTCAGCCCCAGCATTTT.

The chain links TRBV25-1 to TRBJ2-1, with 12 bases lining up with TRBD2. CDR3 length: 17 amino acids. With 3 bases clipped from V and 8 bases from J, the junction kept 11 bases outside the gene matches. Germline values: CDR1 MGHDK, CDR2 SYGVNS. DNA of the CDR3: TGTGCCAGCAGTGAGCTTCTCGGACTAGCGGGGCGGGATGAGCAGTTCTTC. This sequence encodes CASSELLGLAGRDEQFF.

This clonotype was detected ten times or more. This chain uses TRBV12-3 or TRBV12-4 with TRBJ2-1; TRBD2 might be the D (5 bases). This CDR3 comprises 14 residues. V lost 4 bases, J lost 8 bases, and 15 bases lay in between. DNA of the CDR3: TGTGCCAGCAGTTCGGATAGGACTGGCGATGAGCAGTTCTTC. Its protein is CASSSDRTGDEQFF.

This clonotype was recorded only once. The chain employs TRBV20-1 and TRBJ1-1, with 7 bases matching TRBD1. Germline values: CDR1 DFQATT, CDR2 SNEGSKA (reference sequence). This CDR3 has 13 amino acids. V gave up 7 bases and J gave up 1 base; unmatched junction bases: 6. The CDR3 spells CSVRGQPNTEAFF. Here the CDR3 DNA reads TGCAGTGTTAGGGGACAGCCGAACACTGAAGCTTTCTTT.

The CDR3 DNA reads as TGTGCCACCAGGGGCGGCGGAGACCACACAGATACGCAGTATTTT. The encoded protein is CATRGGGDHTDTQYF. The chain has TRBV24-1 and TRBJ2-3; D not resolved. V was clipped by 7 bases and J by 2 bases, with 15 bases between them. Germline lookup yields CDR1 KGHDR and CDR2 SFDVKD. The CDR3 runs 15 residues.

The chain carries TRBV5-1 and TRBJ1-2; 7 positions match TRBD1. The germline V gene encodes CDR1 SGHRS and CDR2 YFSETQ. V gave up 4 bases and J gave up 8 bases; unmatched junction bases: 11. The length of the CDR3 is 14 residues. The CDR3 reads CASSPPGQSGGYTF. The DNA of the CDR3 is TGCGCCAGCAGCCCCCCGGGACAGAGTGGCGGCTACACCTTC.

The chain links TRBV20-1 to TRBJ2-1, with TRBD2 identical over 10 bases. The germline V gene has CDR1 DFQATT and CDR2 SNEGSKA (reference sequence). This CDR3 is 15 amino acids long. Trimming removed 6 bases from V and 4 bases from J; junction bases left unmatched: 9. The CDR3 DNA is TGCAGTGCCTCCCAGCGGGAGGGCATTTACAATGAGCAGTTCTTC. As protein: CSASQREGIYNEQFF.

In regard to this clonotype: Germline is not matched at one junction end, which may reflect a read error. V gene TRBV3-1 combines with J gene TRBJ2-7, with D unclear. Germline V gives CDR1 LGHDT, CDR2 YNNKEL (reference sequence). The CDR3 contains 12 residues. CDR3 in amino acids: CASNQTGYEQYF. Here the CDR3 DNA reads TGTGCCAGCAACCAAACCGGGTACGAGCAGTACTTC.

This clonotype was picked up a small number of times. The chain joins TRBV7-2 to TRBJ2-3, with 9 bases that match TRBD1. Germline lookup yields CDR1 SGHTA and CDR2 FQGNSA. V shed 5 bases, J shed 2 bases, and the junction held 11 bases outside the gene matches. The CDR3 has 17 residues. CDR3 sequence reads: CASSARRDRELTDTQYF. CDR3 nucleotide sequence: TGTGCCAGCAGCGCCAGACGGGACAGGGAACTCACAGATACGCAGTATTTT.

This clonotype was counted only a few times. The V call is TRBV24-1, the J call TRBJ2-3, with 7 bases identical to TRBD1. This CDR3 region has 14 residues. Germline values: CDR1 KGHDR, CDR2 SFDVKD. V shed 7 bases and J 0 bases; nucleotides not matched to a gene: 3. CDR3 sequence (DNA): TGTGCCACCAGACCCAGGGGGAGCACAGATACGCAGTATTTT. Protein product: CATRPRGSTDTQYF.

The V gene is TRBV20-1, the J gene TRBJ2-5; 11 bases match TRBD2. The CDR3 runs 17 residues. The ends lost 2 bases at V and 1 base at J; junction bases unmatched: 9. Germline V gene lookup returns CDR1 DFQATT and CDR2 SNEGSKA (reference sequence). In DNA, the CDR3 is TGCAGTGCTAGATCCGGGACTAGCGGATACCGCCAAGAGACCCAGTACTTC. It is translated as CSARSGTSGYRQETQYF.

This clonotype was observed a handful of times. The chain combines TRBV20-1 with TRBJ2-7, with 8 bases matching TRBD2. J lost 3 bases, V lost 0 bases, and 7 bases had no gene match. The CDR3 loop spans 15 amino acids. Germline CDR1 DFQATT, CDR2 SNEGSKA (reference sequence). The CDR3 bases are TGCAGTGCTAGAGATACTACTAGCGGATACTACGAGCAGTACTTC. Encoded protein: CSARDTTSGYYEQYF.

This clonotype was detected a few times. The chain joins TRBV14 to TRBJ2-1; TRBD2 might be the D (5 bases). Germline V gene lookup returns CDR1 SGHDN and CDR2 FVKESK. This CDR3 region has 11 residues. Trimming stripped 6 bases from V and 9 bases from J, with 9 bases between. The CDR3 sequence: CASRLRGEQFF. The CDR3, as DNA: TGTGCCAGCAGGCTACGGGGTGAGCAGTTCTTC.

This clonotype was seen a handful of times. V usage is TRBV27 and J usage is TRBJ1-1; 9 bases line up with TRBD1. This CDR3 is 14 amino acids long. The junction had 10 bases not matched to a gene; V was cut back by 3 bases and J by 11 bases. Germline V gene data show CDR1 as MNHEY and CDR2 as SMNVEV (reference sequence). CDR3 residues: CASSFRGGTGMAFF. The CDR3 DNA reads as TGTGCCAGCAGTTTCCGCGGAGGGACAGGGATGGCTTTCTTT.

The chain uses TRBV3-1 and TRBJ2-7; TRBD2 aligns across 12 bases. Unmatched junction bases numbered 5, after V lost 4 bases and J lost 1 base. Looked up from germline, CDR1 is LGHDT and CDR2 is YNNKEL (reference sequence). The CDR3 is 16 residues long. CDR3 sequence (DNA): TGTGCCAGCAGCCCACCGACTAGCGGGAGATCCTACGAGCAGTACTTC. Translated: CASSPPTSGRSYEQYF.

This chain connects TRBV29-1 to TRBJ2-1, with 9 bases lining up with TRBD2. Germline V gene sequence: CDR1 SQVTM, CDR2 ANQGSEA. J was trimmed by 8 bases and V by 3 bases; bases with no gene match: 8. The CDR3 has 14 amino acids. CDR3 amino acids: CSVEGGRGVDEQFF. CDR3 sequence (DNA): TGCAGCGTTGAGGGCGGGAGGGGCGTTGATGAGCAGTTCTTC.